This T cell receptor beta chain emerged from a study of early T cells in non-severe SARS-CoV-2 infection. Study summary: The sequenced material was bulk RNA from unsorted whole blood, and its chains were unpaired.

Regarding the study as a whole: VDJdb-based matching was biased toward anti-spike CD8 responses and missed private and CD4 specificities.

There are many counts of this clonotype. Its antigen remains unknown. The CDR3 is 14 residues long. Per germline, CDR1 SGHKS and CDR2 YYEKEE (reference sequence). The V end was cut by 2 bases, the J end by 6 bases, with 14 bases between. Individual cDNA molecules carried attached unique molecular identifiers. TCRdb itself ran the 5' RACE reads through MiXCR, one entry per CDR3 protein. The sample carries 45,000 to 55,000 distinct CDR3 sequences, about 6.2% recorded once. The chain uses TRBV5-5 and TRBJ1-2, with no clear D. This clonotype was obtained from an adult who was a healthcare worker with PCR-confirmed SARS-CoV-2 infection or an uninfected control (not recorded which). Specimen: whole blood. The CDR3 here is CASSFSAGGDGYTF. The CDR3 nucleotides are TGTGCCAGCAGCTTCTCGGCCGGCGGGGATGGCTACACCTTC.